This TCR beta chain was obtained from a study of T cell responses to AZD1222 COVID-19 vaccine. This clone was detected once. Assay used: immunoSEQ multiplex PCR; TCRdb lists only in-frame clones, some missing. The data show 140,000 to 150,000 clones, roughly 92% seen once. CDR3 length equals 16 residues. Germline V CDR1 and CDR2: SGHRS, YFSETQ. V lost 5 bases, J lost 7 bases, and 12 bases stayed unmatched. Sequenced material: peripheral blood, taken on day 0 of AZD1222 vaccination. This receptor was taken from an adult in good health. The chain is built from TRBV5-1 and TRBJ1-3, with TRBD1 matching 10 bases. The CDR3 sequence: CASRSLGGTGANTIYF. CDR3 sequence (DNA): TGCGCCAGCAGATCCCTGGGCGGGACAGGGGCTAACACCATATATTTT. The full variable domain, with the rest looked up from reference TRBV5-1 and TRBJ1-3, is KAGVTQTPRYLIKTRGQQVTLSCSPISGHRSVSWYQQTPGQGLQFLFEYFSETQRNKGNFPGRFSGRQFSNSRSEMNVSTLELGDSALYLCASRSLGGTGANTIYFGEGSWLTVV.